The clone carrying this TCR beta chain was detected many times. Its antigen is as yet unknown. The data originate from a study of identical twins. General study results and limits: The more abundant beta clonotypes in cord blood had fewer insertions, and memory repertoires did not show this. A cross-sectional statistical analysis, not follow-up of the same donors, supported the conclusions.

With template switching, a universal primer site was added, and the cDNA carried unique molecular identifiers. TCRdb re-called the 5' RACE reads with MiXCR, one entry per CDR3 protein. There are about 810,000 distinct CDR3 sequences in the sample; roughly 12% occur only once, and roughly 1.5% lies in the top ten. CDR3 length equals 15 residues. Germline lookup yields CDR1 ENHRY and CDR2 SYGVKD. The V and J ends lost 3 bases and 6 bases, in that order; junction bases with no gene match: 8. Another study also made use of these data, one on yellow fever vaccine responses in identical twins. From that second work: Each twin's T cell response to the vaccine was reported to look partly convergent and partly personalized.

The rearrangement joins TRBV10-3 to TRBJ2-7; 10 bases match TRBD2. The sequenced material came from PBMCs. This TCR derives from a woman aged 18-35 years in good health. CDR3 in DNA: TGTGCCATCAGTGACGGGCTAGCGGGAGCCCCCGAGCAGTACTTC. Translated: CAISDGLAGAPEQYF.